The 7 T cell receptor beta chains below come from one sample, sequenced in a study of CD8 T cells in ankylosing spondylitis. Findings and limits, study-wide: What appeared characteristic of ankylosing spondylitis blood was a TCR beta motif of under 10 highly homologous variants.

These TCRs' antigens remain unknown. From the 5' RACE reads, TCRdb called clonotypes with MiXCR, one entry per CDR3 protein. The sample includes around 770,000 distinct CDR3 sequences, 15% to 20% seen only once; the top ten take approximately 18%. What was sequenced was blood, either unsorted or a sorted T cell fraction (not recorded which). Source of these receptors: a male donor with ankylosing spondylitis.

This clonotype came up once. The chain employs TRBV20-1 and TRBJ1-5, with a possible D match to TRBD1 (5 bases). The germline V gene has CDR1 DFQATT and CDR2 SNEGSKA (reference sequence). This CDR3 is 16 amino acids long. V shed 0 bases and J shed 7 bases, with 19 bases lying between them. In DNA form, the CDR3 reads TGCAGTGCTAGAGATGGGAAAGAGGGGCTTTACCAGCCCCAGCATTTT. The encoded protein is CSARDGKEGLYQPQHF.

The chain joins TRBV4-1 to TRBJ1-1; D ambiguous. Per germline, CDR1 MGHRA and CDR2 YSYEKL. Trimming took 1 base from V and 0 from J, leaving 15 bases between them. CDR3 length: 17 amino acids. CDR3 coding DNA: TGCGCCAGCAGCCAAGGGAAGACGAGTCAGATGAACACTGAAGCTTTCTTT. This gives the protein CASSQGKTSQMNTEAFF.

This clonotype was picked up a small number of times. The chain's CDR3 is CASSQKGTNTEAFF. CDR3 in DNA: TGTGCCAGCAGCCAAAAAGGGACGAACACTGAAGCTTTCTTT. The chain joins TRBV3-1 to TRBJ1-1, with D tentatively TRBD1 (5 bases). Germline V gene sequence: CDR1 LGHDT, CDR2 YNNKEL (reference sequence). The CDR3 extends over 14 amino acids. V was clipped by 2 bases and J by 1 base, with 8 bases between them.

This clonotype was seen many times. The CDR3 reads CSVVGVTSGYNEQFF. For the CDR3, the DNA is TGCAGCGTTGTGGGAGTGACTAGCGGTTACAATGAGCAGTTCTTC. The chain uses TRBV29-1 and TRBJ2-1; 9 bases map to TRBD2. CDR1 SQVTM and CDR2 ANQGSEA come from the germline V gene. V shed 4 bases and J 4 bases; nucleotides not matched to a gene: 8. The CDR3 has 15 residues.

The chain uses TRBV6-6 and TRBJ1-4; D not resolved. CDR1 and CDR2 from the germline V gene are MNHNY and SVGAGI (reference sequence). The CDR3 runs 12 residues. V was clipped by 5 bases and J by 8 bases, with 9 bases between them. The CDR3 protein is CASSNPGEKLFF. The DNA for the CDR3 is TGTGCCAGCAGTAACCCCGGAGAAAAACTGTTTTTT.

This clonotype was counted many times. V is TRBV9 and J is TRBJ2-5, with TRBD2 as a possible D gene (5 bases). The CDR3 is 15 residues long. The V end was cut by 0 bases, the J end by 1 base, with 10 bases between. Per germline, CDR1 SGDLS and CDR2 YYNGEE. CDR3 region: CASSVVGLPQETQYF. In DNA, the CDR3 is TGTGCCAGCAGCGTAGTAGGACTTCCCCAAGAGACCCAGTACTTC.

About this clonotype itself: Sequence at one end of the junction differs from germline and may be a read error. The CDR3 coding sequence is TGTGCCGGCAGCTCCATATCCAGTAACAATGAGCAGTTCTTC. Translated: CAGSSISSNNEQFF. The gene calls are TRBV25-1 and TRBJ2-1; the D is unclear. The CDR3 is 14 amino acids. CDR1 and CDR2 from the germline V gene are MGHDK and SYGVNS.